The 27 T cell receptor beta chains below all came from one sample that was sequenced in a study of T-cell reconstitution after alpha-beta-depleted transplantation in children. This sample's TCRbeta library carried unique molecular identifier barcodes. TCRdb re-analysed the PCR reads in MiXCR, keeping a single row per CDR3 protein. The sample consists of 490,000 or so distinct CDR3 sequences, under 15% of them appearing once. Sequencing was performed on PBMCs from the stem cell graft donor, taken from the stem cell graft. These receptors were collected from a human donor who donated a stem cell graft to a child with combined immunodeficiency.

This chain links TRBV28 with TRBJ1-1; no clear D. The V gene's germline CDR1 is MDHEN and CDR2 SYDVKM. CDR3 size: 14 residues. The ends were cut back, 7 bases at V and 2 bases at J, with 14 bases in the middle. CDR3 in DNA: TGTGCCAGCACCCGTAGTGGGCTAAACACTGAAGCTTTCTTT. Translated, it gives CASTRSGLNTEAFF.

Only a few counts were recorded for this clonotype. The chain links TRBV11-1 to TRBJ2-1; 11 nucleotides line up with TRBD2. This CDR3 region has 16 residues. Germline V gene sequence: CDR1 SGHAT, CDR2 FQDESV (reference sequence). Losses at the gene ends were 6 bases for V and 6 bases for J; bases not matched to a gene: 10. CDR3 in DNA: TGTGCCAGCAGACCTACTTCTAGCGGGGGGTTCAATGAGCAGTTCTTC. Protein sequence: CASRPTSSGGFNEQFF.

The chain recombines TRBV28 with TRBJ1-5, with TRBD1 identical over 8 bases. V trimming: 4 bases; J trimming: 5 bases; junction bases outside the gene matches: 10. The CDR3 covers 16 residues. The germline V gene has CDR1 MDHEN and CDR2 SYDVKM. CDR3 region: CASSSPMTGAYQPQHF. CDR3 nucleotide sequence: TGTGCCAGCAGTTCACCCATGACAGGGGCCTATCAGCCCCAGCATTTT.

This clonotype was counted a few times. V and J are TRBV5-5 and TRBJ1-1; D not certain. V lost 2 bases to trimming and J lost 5 bases, with 13 bases between them. CDR1 is SGHKS and CDR2 is YYEKEE in the germline V gene (reference sequence). CDR3 size: 14 residues. CDR3 sequence: CASSFGVSWTEAFF. CDR3 nucleotides: TGTGCCAGCAGCTTCGGAGTGTCTTGGACTGAAGCTTTCTTT.

This clonotype was seen a handful of times. This rearrangement joins TRBV20-1 to TRBJ2-1, with a weak D call TRBD1 (6 bases). The V end was cut by 4 bases, the J end by 0 bases, with 13 bases between. From germline, CDR1 is DFQATT and CDR2 SNEGSKA (reference sequence). This CDR3 spans 15 amino acids. The CDR3 coding sequence is TGCAGTGCTATTCAGGGGCGGAGCTCCTACAATGAGCAGTTCTTC. Amino acids: CSAIQGRSSYNEQFF.

This chain connects TRBV7-2 to TRBJ2-1; a weak D match, TRBD2 (7 bases). Germline-derived CDR1 and CDR2 are SGHTA and FQGNSA. V gave up 5 bases and J gave up 6 bases, with 20 bases separating them. This CDR3 is built from 16 residues. For the CDR3, the DNA is TGTGCCAGCAGCCCGAGGGGGGGACGGACCTTCAATGAGCAGTTCTTC. The encoded protein is CASSPRGGRTFNEQFF.

The chain has TRBV5-1 and TRBJ1-6, with a tentative D call TRBD1 (5 bases). Germline CDR1 reads SGHRS; CDR2 reads YFSETQ. Deletions cut 0 bases from V and 7 bases from J, with 14 bases between. The CDR3 sequence is 16 residues long. Written as DNA, the CDR3 is TGCGCCAGCAGCTTGGGGGGGGGAGTGTCAAATTCACCCCTCCACTTT. This sequence encodes CASSLGGGVSNSPLHF.

The gene calls are TRBV5-1 and TRBJ2-1, with D uncertain. Germline CDR1 reads SGHRS; CDR2 reads YFSETQ. CDR3 length: 16 amino acids. Trimming removed 0 bases from V and 8 bases from J, with 18 bases in between. DNA for the CDR3: TGCGCCAGCAGCTTGGTGTCCCTGGTCCTAGTCGATGAGCAGTTCTTC. It encodes CASSLVSLVLVDEQFF.

The sample holds a few counts of this clonotype. The chain uses TRBV20-1 and TRBJ1-5; TRBD1 matches 7 bases. The V gene's germline CDR1 is DFQATT and CDR2 SNEGSKA (reference sequence). The CDR3 spans 15 residues. With 3 bases clipped from V and 0 bases from J, the junction kept 5 bases outside the gene matches. The CDR3 DNA sequence: TGCAGTGCTAGCCCGACAGGGTTTAGCAATCAGCCCCAGCATTTT. This gives the protein CSASPTGFSNQPQHF.

This clonotype was seen more than once but under ten times. The rearrangement joins TRBV30 to TRBJ1-5; a possible D gene is TRBD1 (5 bases). V lost 1 base and J 5 bases, leaving 15 bases between the germline ends. The germline CDR1 and CDR2 sequences are GTSNPN and SVGIG (reference sequence). This CDR3 is 15 amino acids long. The CDR3 DNA sequence: TGTGCCTGGAGTGCCGGGACCTCATGGTATCAGCCCCAGCATTTT. It is translated as CAWSAGTSWYQPQHF.

As regards this clonotype: With a much larger clone just one base away, this may be a read error. V usage is TRBV6-2 or TRBV6-3 and J usage is TRBJ2-1; no firm D call. The CDR3 is made up of 12 amino acids. Germline V gene sequence: CDR1 MNHEY, CDR2 SVGEGT. CDR3 loop: CVSSDPLHEQFF. The CDR3 coding sequence is TGTGTCAGCAGTGACCCACTTCATGAGCAGTTCTTC.

The table lists this clonotype with a few counts. The genes are TRBV4-3 and TRBJ2-2; no reliable D call. Trimming took 1 base from V and 0 from J, leaving 9 bases between them. Looked up from germline, CDR1 is LGHNA and CDR2 is YSLEER. The CDR3 is made up of 16 amino acids. DNA for the CDR3: TGCGCCAGCAGCCAAGTGCAGGTCACGAACACCGGGGAGCTGTTTTTT. Protein: CASSQVQVTNTGELFF.

The chain combines TRBV20-1 with TRBJ2-2; 11 bases match TRBD2. The CDR3 has 15 amino acids. The ends lost 3 bases at V and 7 bases at J; junction bases unmatched: 7. CDR1 DFQATT and CDR2 SNEGSKA come from the germline V gene (reference sequence). DNA of the CDR3: TGCAGTGCTAGGATAGCGGGAGGGCCCAGCGGGGAGCTGTTTTTT. Its protein product is CSARIAGGPSGELFF.

This clonotype was picked up a small number of times. The chain recombines TRBV20-1 with TRBJ2-7, with D possibly being TRBD2 (6 bases). V was trimmed by 0 bases and J by 5 bases, leaving 17 bases between them. Germline values: CDR1 DFQATT, CDR2 SNEGSKA (reference sequence). This CDR3 is built from 15 residues. CDR3: CSARDLREAGNEQYF. The CDR3 DNA is TGCAGTGCTAGAGATCTCAGGGAGGCTGGGAACGAGCAGTACTTC.

The CDR3 sequence is CASSRGSRSDTQYF. CDR3 nucleotides: TGTGCCAGCAGCCGGGGGTCTAGATCAGATACGCAGTATTTT. The J gene is TRBJ2-3, the V gene TRBV5-6, with D perhaps TRBD2 (6 bases). With 4 bases removed from V and 4 bases from J, the gap between germline ends came to 13 bases. The CDR3 runs 14 residues. CDR1 is SGHDT, CDR2 YYEEEE, per germline.

In its sample, this clonotype was seen a few times. This chain joins TRBV7-2 and TRBJ1-5, with D possibly TRBD1 on 5 matching bases. Per the germline V gene, CDR1 is SGHTA and CDR2 is FQGNSA. The V end lost 5 bases, the J end lost 2 bases, and 13 bases lay between the germline ends. CDR3 size: 15 residues. CDR3 nucleotides: TGTGCCAGCAGCCAGCAGGGAGTGGGCAATCAGCCCCAGCATTTT. Protein product: CASSQQGVGNQPQHF.

This clonotype has more than one count but fewer than ten. The rearrangement joins TRBV30 to TRBJ1-6; TRBD1 agrees at 8 bases. The germline CDR1 and CDR2 sequences are GTSNPN and SVGIG (reference sequence). The CDR3 runs 13 residues. Trimming at V came to 4 bases and at J to 10 bases, leaving 6 bases not matched to a gene. The CDR3 loop reads CAWNRQGASPLHF. The CDR3 DNA reads TGTGCCTGGAATAGGCAGGGGGCGTCACCCCTCCACTTT.

This clonotype occurred many times. This chain connects TRBV12-3 or TRBV12-4 to TRBJ2-7; no clear D gene. V lost 2 bases and J 5 bases, leaving 10 bases between the germline ends. The CDR3 consists of 13 residues. CDR3 nucleotides: TGTGCCAGCAGTTTATGGGCTCTCCACGAGCAGTACTTC. It specifies CASSLWALHEQYF.

This chain uses TRBV12-3 or TRBV12-4 with TRBJ1-1; D gene ambiguous. The V gene lost 2 bases and the J gene lost 4 bases, with 11 bases spanning the gap. This CDR3 has 14 amino acids. The CDR3 loop reads CASSLFGEATEAFF. Written as DNA, the CDR3 is TGTGCCAGCAGTTTATTTGGGGAAGCCACTGAAGCTTTCTTT.

The chain carries TRBV12-3 or TRBV12-4 and TRBJ1-2; D not certain. CDR3 length equals 14 residues. The V end was cut by 1 base, the J end by 5 bases, with 11 bases between. The CDR3 nucleotides read TGTGCCAGCAGTTTAGTAAAAAACGAATATGGCTACACCTTC. Protein: CASSLVKNEYGYTF.

The chain combines TRBV11-3 with TRBJ1-6; D uncertain. The CDR3 is 14 amino acids. Trimming took 2 bases from V and 8 from J, leaving 10 bases between them. The germline V gene encodes CDR1 SGHNT and CDR2 YENEEA. CDR3 in amino acids: CASSLNRYHSPLHF. The DNA for the CDR3 is TGTGCCAGCAGCTTAAACAGATACCATTCACCCCTCCACTTT.

In its sample, this clonotype was seen many times. The V gene is TRBV20-1, the J gene TRBJ1-4; D perhaps matches TRBD1 (5 bases). CDR3 size: 13 residues. Germline CDR1 and CDR2: DFQATT and SNEGSKA (reference sequence). Trimming shortened V by 0 bases and J by 6 bases, and 8 bases separated the two germline ends. The CDR3 nucleotides are TGCAGTGCTAGAGAGGACACCGATGAAAAACTGTTTTTT. Encoded protein: CSAREDTDEKLFF.

At least ten counts were recorded for this clonotype. V gene TRBV12-3 or TRBV12-4 combines with J gene TRBJ1-6, with a weak D call TRBD1 (6 bases). V lost 4 bases, J lost 8 bases, and 12 bases lay in between. This CDR3 is 14 amino acids long. CDR3 sequence: CASSWGPRDSPLHF. CDR3 nucleotides: TGTGCCAGCAGTTGGGGGCCCCGGGATTCACCCCTCCACTTT.

This clonotype occurred many times. The CDR3 protein is CASSPRDVNTGELFF. The CDR3 bases are TGTGCCAGCAGTCCCCGGGATGTGAACACCGGGGAGCTGTTTTTT. The chain employs TRBV12-3 or TRBV12-4 and TRBJ2-2; tentatively, D is TRBD2 (5 bases). This CDR3 comprises 15 residues. Deletions cut 5 bases from V and 1 base from J, with 11 bases between.

This clonotype was counted only a few times. The rearrangement links TRBV6-2 or TRBV6-3 to TRBJ2-3; D uncertain. The CDR3 has 13 residues. Germline V lookup: CDR1 MNHEY, CDR2 SVGEGT. V was pared by 10 bases and J by 0 bases, with 11 bases between. The CDR3 bases are TGTGCCATTCTTTCGGGTAGCACAGATACGCAGTATTTT. Residues: CAILSGSTDTQYF.

This clonotype was counted only a few times. The J gene is TRBJ2-7, the V gene TRBV27; tentative D call: TRBD2 (7 bases). V shed 7 bases and J shed 6 bases, with 13 bases lying between them. This CDR3 is built from 12 residues. The germline V gene has CDR1 MNHEY and CDR2 SMNVEV (reference sequence). Here the CDR3 DNA reads TGTGCCAGCAAGACCGGGGGGCTCGAGCAGTACTTC. It codes for CASKTGGLEQYF.

V and J are TRBV7-2 and TRBJ2-7, with 7 bases lining up with TRBD2. CDR1 is SGHTA, CDR2 FQGNSA, per germline. This CDR3 is 15 amino acids long. Trimming cost V 5 bases and J 2 bases; bases outside gene matches: 9. The CDR3 here is CASSQPLALAYEQYF. CDR3 coding DNA: TGTGCCAGCAGCCAGCCACTAGCGTTGGCCTACGAGCAGTACTTC.